This T cell receptor (beta chain) appears in the sequencing data of a study of neoadjuvant anti-PD-1 for oral cavity cancer. Produced via immunoSEQ multiplex PCR; TCRdb's table is partial and in-frame only. The table lists 15,000 to 20,000 clones, roughly 70% of them singletons. With V trimmed by 8 bases and J by 5 bases, 10 bases remained unmatched. The CDR3 runs 14 residues. The germline CDR1 and CDR2 sequences are MGHDK and SYGVNS. With regard to this clone: The antigen is unknown.

The study, taken as a whole, reports: Higher pretreatment blood Treg/Th17 ratios correlated with higher pretreatment blood and lower post-treatment tumor TCRbeta clonality.

The chain joins TRBV25-1 to TRBJ2-3; TRBD2 matches 7 bases. The receptor's source is a person between 40 and 79 years old with oral cavity squamous cell carcinoma. Source: PBMCs, taken before nivolumab (anti-PD-1) treatment. In nucleotides, the CDR3 is TGTGCCAGCGGGGGGGATACGGCTGTAGATACGCAGTATTTT. Amino acid sequence: CASGGDTAVDTQYF.